The T cell receptor (beta chain) under discussion was sequenced for a study of cytomegalovirus exposure and HLA in healthy donors. Primers included in the PCR were 60 Vbeta and 13 Jbeta primers. Clones were sequenced by immunoSEQ multiplex PCR, and TCRdb holds only the in-frame ones, with some missing. The table shows 150,000 to 200,000 clones, with about 80% occurring only once. The CDR3 covers 13 residues. Germline CDR1 reads LNHDA; CDR2 reads SQIVND (reference sequence). V was clipped by 9 bases and J by 4 bases, with 13 bases between them. The rearrangement uses TRBV19 and TRBJ1-5, with D possibly matching TRBD1 (6 bases). Sequencing was performed on PBMCs. This receptor was taken from a woman aged 45-65 years in good health and CMV-seronegative. The CDR3 coding sequence is TGTGCCAGCCAGGACAGCGTGAATCAGCCCCAGCATTTT. Amino acid sequence: CASQDSVNQPQHF.